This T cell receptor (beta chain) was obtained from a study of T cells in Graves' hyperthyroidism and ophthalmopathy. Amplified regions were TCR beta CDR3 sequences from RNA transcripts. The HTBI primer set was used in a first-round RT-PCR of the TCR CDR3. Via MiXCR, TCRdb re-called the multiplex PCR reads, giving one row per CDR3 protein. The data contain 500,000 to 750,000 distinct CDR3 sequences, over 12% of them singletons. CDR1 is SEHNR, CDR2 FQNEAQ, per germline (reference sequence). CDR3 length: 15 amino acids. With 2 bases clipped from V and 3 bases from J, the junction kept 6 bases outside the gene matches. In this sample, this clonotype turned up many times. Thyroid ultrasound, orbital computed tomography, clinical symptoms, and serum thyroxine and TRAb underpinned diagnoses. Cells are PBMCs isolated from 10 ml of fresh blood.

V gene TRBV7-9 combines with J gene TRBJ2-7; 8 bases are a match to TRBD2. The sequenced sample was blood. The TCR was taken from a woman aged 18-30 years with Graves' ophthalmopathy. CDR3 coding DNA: TGTGCCAGCAGCTTATCGGGACTAGTTCACTACGAGCAGTACTTC. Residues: CASSLSGLVHYEQYF.